This T cell receptor (beta chain) is drawn from a study of blood T cell repertoires in COVID-19. The ends were cut back, 3 bases at V and 0 bases at J, with 4 bases in the middle. The CDR3 loop spans 13 amino acids. Germline V gene lookup returns CDR1 LGHDT and CDR2 YNNKEL (reference sequence). Here immunoSEQ multiplex PCR was the method, and the copy in TCRdb shows in-frame clones only, minus some. Of around 110,000 clones in the sample, less than 85% are singletons; the top ten hold about 2.2%. Sequenced material: peripheral blood. This chain connects TRBV3-1 (or the pseudogene TRBV3-2) to TRBJ2-3; no clear D gene. This sequence was found in a man aged 30-40 years with acute or convalescent COVID-19. CDR3 sequence reads: CASSHPSTDTQYF. DNA for the CDR3: TGTGCCAGCAGCCACCCTAGCACAGATACGCAGTATTTT.